The rows below give T cell receptor beta chains drawn from one sample of a study of cytomegalovirus exposure and HLA in healthy donors. The protocol was immunoSEQ multiplex PCR, while the TCRdb copy is restricted to in-frame clones and leaves out a portion. This table holds approximately 93,000 clones, approximately 72% found once. The sequenced material came from PBMCs. Receptors were obtained from a woman in her forties in good health and CMV-seronegative. Both conserved end residues are part of each CDR3. The D gene is left open where the match is weak. Rows may omit the clone size; those that give it use once, few, many or a size class.

V gene	D gene	J gene	clone size	CDR3 DNA	CDR3 protein
TRBV19	NA	TRBJ2-7	NA	TGTGCCAGTAGGATCCGAGGTGAACTACCTAACGAGCAGTACTTC	CASRIRGELPNEQYF
TRBV15	TRBD2	TRBJ2-1	once	TGTGCCACCAGCCCCCGGACTAGCGGGATCAATGAGCAGTTCTTC	CATSPRTSGINEQFF
TRBV14	NA	TRBJ1-1	few	TGTGCCAGCAGCCGTTATGGGGGAGGGACTGAAGCTTTCTTT	CASSRYGGGTEAFF
TRBV20-1	NA	TRBJ2-1	NA	TGCAGTGCTATAGGAGATGAGCAGTTCTTC	CSAIGDEQFF
TRBV9	TRBD1	TRBJ1-5	NA	TGTGCCAGCAGCGTAGGGTCGGGACAGGATCAGCCCCAGCATTTT	CASSVGSGQDQPQHF
TRBV2	NA	TRBJ2-2	NA	TGTGCCAGCAGTATCAGGGAGGCCGGGGAGCTGTTTTTT	CASSIREAGELFF
TRBV7-9	NA	TRBJ2-4	NA	TGTGCCAGCAGCTTAGAGCAGGGGCTAGCCAAAAACATTCAGTACTTC	CASSLEQGLAKNIQYF
TRBV28	TRBD2	TRBJ2-6	NA	TGTGCCAGCAGTTTATCCCCGTTGGTAGCGGGACTCTCTGGGGCCAACGTCCTGACTTTC	CASSLSPLVAGLSGANVLTF
TRBV18	TRBD2	TRBJ2-1	NA	TGTGCCAGCTCAAGGGTCGCGGGAGTGGGCTACAATGAGCAGTTCTTC	CASSRVAGVGYNEQFF
TRBV28	TRBD2	TRBJ2-3	NA	TGTGCCAGCAGTTTTCCGTCGGGAGGGGCCGATTACCTTCCTGATACGCAGTATTTT	CASSFPSGGADYLPDTQYF
TRBV4-1	NA	TRBJ1-5	NA	TGCGCCAGCAGCCCTCTAGCCCAGATTAATCAGCCCCAGCATTTT	CASSPLAQINQPQHF
TRBV18	TRBD2	TRBJ2-5	once	TGTGCCAGCTCACAGTTTGGACTAGCGGGAGTTGGAGAGACCCAGTACTTC	CASSQFGLAGVGETQYF
TRBV5-1	TRBD2	TRBJ2-4	few	TGCGCCAGCAGCCCTAGCGGATCGGTCAAAAACATTCAGTACTTC	CASSPSGSVKNIQYF
TRBV19	NA	TRBJ2-7	NA	TGTGCCAGTAGTATAGGATGGAGACAGAGGTACGAGCAGTACTTC	CASSIGWRQRYEQYF
TRBV5-3	TRBD1	TRBJ2-1	NA	TGTGCCAGAAGGGGACAGGGGGGGAATGAGCAGTTCTTC	CARRGQGGNEQFF
TRBV15	TRBD2	TRBJ2-2	NA	TGTGCCACCAGCAGAGGACTAGCGGCTAACACCGGGGAGCTGTTTTTT	CATSRGLAANTGELFF
TRBV7-8	NA	TRBJ2-2	NA	TGTGCCAGCAGACCCCGGGACTCCATTAACACCGGGGAGCTGTTTTTT	CASRPRDSINTGELFF
TRBV30	NA	TRBJ1-1	NA	TGTGCCTGGGGCGGGGATACCGAAGCTTTCTTT	CAWGGDTEAFF
TRBV28	NA	TRBJ2-5	NA	TGTGCCAGCAGCCAGGGTTGGGAGACCCAGTACTTC	CASSQGWETQYF
TRBV7-8	TRBD1	TRBJ1-5	NA	TGTGCCAGCAGCTACGCCAGGGGGTCCCAGCATTTT	CASSYARGSQHF
TRBV6-5	NA	TRBJ2-1	once	TGTGCCAGCAGTTACGATACGGGAACCTCCAATGAGCAGTTCTTC	CASSYDTGTSNEQFF
TRBV11-3	NA	TRBJ1-1	NA	TGTGCCAGCAGTCAGGGGCAACCCTCTGAAGCTTTCTTT	CASSQGQPSEAFF
TRBV6-6	NA	TRBJ1-5	NA	TGTGCCAGCAGTTACCTACAGGCTAGCAATCAGCCCCAGCATTTT	CASSYLQASNQPQHF
TRBV7-9	TRBD2	TRBJ2-1	NA	TGTGCCAGCACCCGAGGGACTAGCGGGAGGGCGGGTGAGCAGTTCTTC	CASTRGTSGRAGEQFF
TRBV7-2	TRBD1	TRBJ2-2	NA	TGTGCCAGCACCAGACAGGGCGCCACCGGGGAGCTGTTTTTT	CASTRQGATGELFF
TRBV2	TRBD1	TRBJ2-7	NA	TGTGCCAGCAGTGGGGGATCCTACAGGGGCTACGAGCAGTACTTC	CASSGGSYRGYEQYF
TRBV10-3	TRBD1	TRBJ2-7	once	TGTGCCATCAGCTCCGGGACAGCCTACGAGCAGTACTTC	CAISSGTAYEQYF
TRBV6-6	TRBD2	TRBJ2-3	few	TGTGCCAGCAGTCTAGCGGGAGCCCCTAGGCCAGATACGCAGTATTTT	CASSLAGAPRPDTQYF
TRBV2	TRBD2	TRBJ2-1	NA	TGTGCCAGCAGTGATAGCGGGAGGGCCGGTGAGCAGTTCTTC	CASSDSGRAGEQFF
TRBV14	NA	TRBJ1-3	NA	TGTGCCAGCAGCCAAGTTGTGACATACTCTGGAAACACCATATATTTT	CASSQVVTYSGNTIYF
TRBV13	TRBD2	TRBJ2-3	few	TGTGCCAGCAGCTTAGGGCTACTAGCGGGCGTCACAGATACGCAGTATTTT	CASSLGLLAGVTDTQYF
TRBV11-2	NA	TRBJ2-1	NA	TGTGCCAGCAGCTTAGATCGGTCCGCTGAGCAGTTCTTC	CASSLDRSAEQFF
TRBV7-9	NA	TRBJ2-3	NA	TGTGCCAGCAGCTCGAGGGTGTCCGGCCTACTTAGGTATTTT	CASSSRVSGLLRYF
TRBV28	TRBD1	TRBJ1-2	once	TGTGCCGGGGGACAGCCGAGGAGTGGCTACACCTTC	CAGGQPRSGYTF
TRBV30	NA	TRBJ2-7	NA	TGTGCCTGGAGTGTAGACGGGGAGACCTACGAGCAGTACTTC	CAWSVDGETYEQYF
TRBV11-3	TRBD2	TRBJ2-2	NA	TGTGCCAGCAGCCCCCTAGGACTAGCGGGAACCGGGGAGCTGTTTTTT	CASSPLGLAGTGELFF
TRBV14	TRBD1	TRBJ1-6	NA	TGTGCCAGCAGCCAAGATCCCAAGGGGGCCTATTCACCCCTCCACTTT	CASSQDPKGAYSPLHF
TRBV6-5	TRBD1	TRBJ2-1	NA	TGTGCCAGCAAACCGACAGGGGCTTACAATGAGCAGTTCTTC	CASKPTGAYNEQFF
TRBV28	NA	TRBJ1-5	NA	TGTGCCAGTGCTGACAGAGCTAATCAGCCCCAGCATTTT	CASADRANQPQHF
TRBV5-5	TRBD1	TRBJ2-5	NA	TGTGCCAGCAGCTTGTTTTATGACAGGGGGGAGACCCAGTACTTC	CASSLFYDRGETQYF
TRBV28	NA	TRBJ2-7	NA	TGTGCCTCATATACCCAGGGGATCGGGTACGAGCAGTACTTC	CASYTQGIGYEQYF
TRBV4-1	TRBD2	TRBJ2-6	NA	TGCGCCAGCACCCATGGGGGGGGGACTACTGGGGCCAACGTCCTGACTTTC	CASTHGGGTTGANVLTF
TRBV28	NA	TRBJ2-5	few	TGTGCCAGCCGGGGGGCGATGAATCGAGAGACCCAGTACTTC	CASRGAMNRETQYF
TRBV20-1	NA	TRBJ1-4	NA	TGCAGTGCCCATTATGAAAAACTGTTTTTT	CSAHYEKLFF
TRBV10-2	NA	TRBJ1-4	NA	TGCGCCAGCAGTGATAGTGCAGGGGCTAATGAAAAACTGTTTTTT	CASSDSAGANEKLFF
TRBV2	NA	TRBJ1-2	NA	TGTGCCAGCAGCGCCGGGCCTCGAGCGGCTGGCTACACCTTC	CASSAGPRAAGYTF
TRBV2	NA	TRBJ1-1	NA	TGTGCCAGCAGTGAACAGGGCCCGGGAGCTTTCTTT	CASSEQGPGAFF
TRBV15	TRBD2	TRBJ2-3	NA	TGTGCCACCAGCAGAGATACGAAGTCGGCTAGCGGGAAGGCAGATACGCAGTATTTT	CATSRDTKSASGKADTQYF
TRBV6-4	NA	TRBJ1-2	NA	TGTGCCAGCAGTGAGGGGGGTGGCTACACCTTC	CASSEGGGYTF
TRBV5-1	NA	TRBJ2-2	NA	TGCGCCAGCAACGCGGGACTTTCGAACACCGGGGAGCTGTTTTTT	CASNAGLSNTGELFF
TRBV4-1	TRBD2	TRBJ2-7	NA	TGCGCCAGCAGCCGGACTAGCGGCTCCTACGAGCAGTACTTC	CASSRTSGSYEQYF
TRBV6-5	TRBD1	TRBJ2-7	NA	TGTGCCAGCAGCTCACCCGGGACAGCCTCCTACGAGCAGTACTTC	CASSSPGTASYEQYF
TRBV5-4	NA	TRBJ1-1	NA	TGTGCCAGCAGCTTGGGCCTTCGGGGGAACACTGAAGCTTTCTTT	CASSLGLRGNTEAFF
TRBV14	TRBD2	TRBJ2-1	NA	TGTGCCAGCAGCCCCCTGGTGGGACGGGGGGGTCATGAGCAGTTCTTC	CASSPLVGRGGHEQFF
TRBV5-6	NA	TRBJ2-5	NA	TGTGCCAGCAGCTTGTGGGCAGGGGACGACCAAGAGACCCAGTACTTC	CASSLWAGDDQETQYF
TRBV5-1	TRBD2	TRBJ2-3	NA	TGCGCCAGCAGCTTGGAAGGGACTAGCGGTACCACAGATACGCAGTATTTT	CASSLEGTSGTTDTQYF
TRBV5-1	NA	TRBJ1-1	NA	TGCGCCAGCAGCTTGAAGCGGGGGACCAGCTGGCCTAGCTTATCGAACACTGAAGCTTTCTTT	CASSLKRGTSWPSLSNTEAFF
TRBV9	NA	TRBJ2-7	NA	TGTGCCAGCAGCACCGGACTAATTGACAACGAGCAGTACTTC	CASSTGLIDNEQYF